One sample yielded the 14 T cell receptor beta chains listed below, sequenced in a study of naive and memory T cell subsets. Study-level results: Possibly reflecting memory cells re-expressing CD45RA, a few larger clonotypes occurred in naive repertoires, especially CD8.

Two oligonucleotides, mixed equimolar, formed the beta constant-region primer covering TRBC1 and TRBC2. Four rounds of PCR amplified the ligated cDNA using nested alpha and beta constant-region primers plus SP2. TCRdb processed the UMI-ligation and nested PCR reads anew with MiXCR; each CDR3 protein has one entry. This repertoire shows some 82,000 distinct CDR3 sequences, around 11% found once; its top ten account for 0.13%. Antigens of these TCRs are unknown. Sample: naive CD4+ T cells from blood. These receptors came from a human donor in good health.

In its sample, this clonotype was seen many times. This CDR3 reads CASSYSMWALTANTGELFF. The CDR3 DNA follows: TGTGCCAGCAGTTACTCGATGTGGGCCCTAACCGCGAACACCGGGGAGCTGTTTTTT. The chain links TRBV6-6 to TRBJ2-2; D is ambiguous. The CDR3 has 19 residues. The V gene's germline CDR1 is MNHNY and CDR2 SVGAGI (reference sequence). The V and J ends lost 0 bases and 0 bases respectively, with 17 bases between them.

There are a few counts of this clonotype. The genes are TRBV29-1 and TRBJ1-1; possible D gene TRBD1, 6 bases. The V gene lost 7 bases and the J gene lost 1 base, with 7 bases spanning the gap. In germline, CDR1 is SQVTM, CDR2 ANQGSEA. The CDR3 consists of 11 residues. The CDR3 bases are TGCAGCGGGACAGCGAACACTGAAGCTTTCTTT. Translating gives CSGTANTEAFF.

The rearrangement joins TRBV28 to TRBJ1-1; D not resolved. The CDR3 has 14 residues. The germline V and J ends were trimmed by 3 bases and 0 bases, with 8 bases remaining between them. Germline V gives CDR1 MDHEN, CDR2 SYDVKM. CDR3 nucleotides: TGTGCCAGCAGTTTCCGCCCTCTGAACACTGAAGCTTTCTTT. This sequence encodes CASSFRPLNTEAFF. Full variable domain (rest looked up from reference TRBV28 and TRBJ1-1): DVKVTQSSRYLVKRTGEKVFLECVQDMDHENMFWYRQDPGLGLRLIYFSYDVKMKEKGDIPEGYSVSREKKERFSLILESASTNQTSMYLCASSFRPLNTEAFFGQGTRLTVV.

The V and J genes are TRBV11-3 and TRBJ1-1; D gene unclear. CDR3 length: 11 amino acids. Germline V gene lookup returns CDR1 SGHNT and CDR2 YENEEA. The V and J ends lost 0 bases and 10 bases respectively, with 6 bases between them. CDR3 sequence reads: CASSLDQLAFF. The CDR3 DNA follows: TGTGCCAGCAGCTTAGATCAATTAGCTTTCTTT.

This clonotype was counted ten times or more. This CDR3 reads CSVEQSQKGQYF. The CDR3 bases are TGCAGCGTTGAACAGTCCCAGAAGGGGCAGTACTTC. V usage is TRBV29-1 and J usage is TRBJ2-7; no clear D. Looked up from germline, CDR1 is SQVTM and CDR2 is ANQGSEA. The V and J ends lost 2 bases and 9 bases respectively, with 14 bases between them. This CDR3 is 12 amino acids long.

The chain is built from TRBV6-1 and TRBJ1-1; 10 bases map to TRBD1. Unmatched junction bases numbered 7, after V lost 7 bases and J lost 5 bases. Germline CDR1 is MNHNS and CDR2 is SASEGT. The CDR3 spans 14 residues. CDR3 amino acids: CASNPDRGKTEAFF. CDR3 nucleotides: TGTGCCAGCAATCCGGACAGGGGGAAAACTGAAGCTTTCTTT.

The CDR3 sequence: CATSPRHHTEAFF. Written as DNA, the CDR3 is TGTGCCACCAGCCCTAGACATCACACTGAAGCTTTCTTT. The V gene is TRBV15, the J gene TRBJ1-1; no reliable D call. V gave up 5 bases and J gave up 3 bases, with 10 bases separating them. The CDR3 spans 13 residues. Germline V CDR1 and CDR2: LNHNV, YYDKDF (reference sequence).

This clonotype was counted a few times. This rearrangement joins TRBV5-1 to TRBJ1-6, with 8 bases matching TRBD1. With 0 bases clipped from V and 4 bases from J, the junction kept 3 bases outside the gene matches. Germline values: CDR1 SGHRS, CDR2 YFSETQ. CDR3 length equals 16 residues. The CDR3 DNA reads TGCGCCAGCAGCTTGGAAGGGACAGGATATAATTCACCCCTCCACTTT. It specifies CASSLEGTGYNSPLHF.

This clonotype was observed many times. The rearrangement links TRBV20-1 to TRBJ2-3; D might be TRBD1 (6 bases). The CDR3 has 15 residues. The V end lost 0 bases, the J end lost 0 bases, and 10 bases lay between the germline ends. Looked up from germline, CDR1 is DFQATT and CDR2 is SNEGSKA (reference sequence). CDR3 in DNA: TGCAGTGCTAGAGATCTTGGGGGCAGCACAGATACGCAGTATTTT. Translating it yields CSARDLGGSTDTQYF.

The chain is built from TRBV15 and TRBJ1-1, with TRBD1 as a possible D gene (5 bases). From germline, CDR1 is LNHNV and CDR2 YYDKDF (reference sequence). Trimming left V 3 bases short and J 0 bases short, with 8 bases between. The CDR3 is 14 amino acids. This CDR3 reads CATSREQVNTEAFF. The CDR3 nucleotides read TGTGCCACCAGCAGGGAACAGGTGAACACTGAAGCTTTCTTT.

This clonotype showed up many times. The chain has TRBV20-1 and TRBJ2-6; 8 bases are shared with TRBD1. CDR1 is DFQATT, CDR2 SNEGSKA, per germline (reference sequence). J was trimmed by 1 base and V by 4 bases; bases with no gene match: 6. This CDR3 has 16 residues. CDR3 region: CSAMSRGRSGANVLTF. The CDR3 nucleotides read TGCAGTGCTATGTCCAGGGGGCGTTCTGGGGCCAACGTCCTGACTTTC.

The chain joins TRBV9 to TRBJ2-3, with TRBD2 identical over 10 bases. Trimming at V came to 0 bases and at J to 4 bases, leaving 14 bases not matched to a gene. The CDR3 is made up of 19 amino acids. Germline assignment: CDR1 SGDLS and CDR2 YYNGEE. The CDR3 here is CASSVAPSGRGGRPDTQYF. The CDR3 DNA reads TGTGCCAGCAGCGTAGCTCCTAGCGGGAGAGGGGGGCGCCCAGATACGCAGTATTTT.

This clonotype appeared many times. The chain joins TRBV5-1 to TRBJ2-5; 8 bases align to TRBD2. The germline gives CDR1 SGHRS, CDR2 YFSETQ. The CDR3 sequence is 14 residues long. The V segment lost 0 bases and the J segment 3 bases; nucleotides outside the gene matches: 1. The CDR3 DNA follows: TGCGCCAGCAGCTTGGTAGCGGGGAAAGAGACCCAGTACTTC. It translates to CASSLVAGKETQYF.

This clonotype came up a few times. The genes are TRBV28 and TRBJ1-6; 9 bases align to TRBD1. The V gene's germline CDR1 is MDHEN and CDR2 SYDVKM. V gave up 9 bases and J gave up 7 bases; unmatched junction bases: 4. This CDR3 is 13 amino acids long. The CDR3 nucleotides read TGTGCCAGTGGGACAGGGCCCAATTCACCCCTCCACTTT. As protein: CASGTGPNSPLHF.